This T cell receptor (beta chain) emerged from a study of shared clonotypes between healthy human individuals. Study-level points and caveats: In this cohort, only blood was sampled, and tissue repertoires likely differ. Non-shared clonotypes were found to have lower generation probabilities than the clonotypes that were shared by all four of the sorted-subset donors.

The donors, healthy adults who were HIV-negative, had experienced no recent acute infections or vaccinations. A CD45RA-negative memory subset and a CD45RA+ naive subset were separated from the CD4+ cells. V dropped 6 bases and J dropped 6 bases, with 9 bases sitting between them. The CDR3 is 11 amino acids. Germline loops: CDR1 DFQATT, CDR2 SNEGSKA (reference sequence). Clones were sequenced by immunoSEQ multiplex PCR, and TCRdb holds only the in-frame ones, with some missing. The sample includes about 680,000 clones, 73% seen only once; the top ten take around 2%. Comments on this clone: Its antigen is undetermined. The sample carries other DNA sequences with the same CDR3.

This clonotype was sampled from a woman aged 25 to 39 in good health. This chain joins TRBV20-1 and TRBJ2-1; D is unresolved. Source material: memory CD4+ T cells sorted from blood. Subset indicated: CD45RA-negative fraction. CDR3 amino acids: CSANPGNEQFF. In DNA, the CDR3 is TGCAGTGCCAATCCGGGCAATGAGCAGTTCTTC.